This T cell receptor (beta chain) was documented in a study of PD-1 blockade in classical Hodgkin lymphoma. Study-level findings and limits: Prior to therapy, complete responders displayed diversity much like that of newly diagnosed patients. Unlike CD8+ TCR diversity, which did not rise significantly by C4D1, CD4+ TCR diversity did.

Profiling relied on immunoSEQ multiplex PCR, and the TCRdb table lists in-frame clones only, not all of them. Of tens of thousands of clones in the sample, roughly 73% are singletons; the top ten hold more than 35%. The length of the CDR3 is 18 residues. The germline CDR1 and CDR2 sequences are SGDLS and YYNGEE. V trimming: 0 bases; J trimming: 0 bases; junction bases outside the gene matches: 5. About this clone: No antigen is known for it.

Noted time point: cycle 4 day 1 (C4D1), after 6 weeks of nivolumab. The patients all showed relapse after autologous stem cell transplantation, while their brentuximab vedotin exposure varied. This TCR was recovered from a human donor with classical Hodgkin lymphoma. This specimen consisted of peripheral blood mononuclear cells (PBMCs), obtained before the fourth cycle of nivolumab. The chain combines TRBV9 with TRBJ2-3; 12 bases match TRBD2. The CDR3 region is CASSVALAGGISTDTQYF. In DNA, the CDR3 is TGTGCCAGCAGCGTAGCTCTAGCGGGGGGGATTAGCACAGATACGCAGTATTTT.